The 5 T cell receptor beta chains below all came from one sample that was sequenced in a study of T-cell reconstitution after alpha-beta-depleted transplantation in children. Unique molecular identifiers were built into the TCRbeta library. Via MiXCR, TCRdb re-called the PCR reads, giving one row per CDR3 protein. The repertoire holds approximately 980,000 distinct CDR3 sequences, with around 30% as singletons. The material sequenced was PBMCs, mostly from graft donor cells, taken 360 days after TCRalphabeta/CD19-depleted stem cell transplant. The receptors derive from a boy in the first two years of life who had a stem cell transplant for SCID, so the T cells may come from the graft donor.

This chain joins TRBV10-3 and TRBJ2-1; possible D gene TRBD2, 6 bases. Germline V lookup: CDR1 ENHRY, CDR2 SYGVKD. V shed 0 bases and J shed 8 bases, with 20 bases lying between them. The CDR3 is 17 amino acids. The CDR3 region has the DNA TGTGCCATCAGTGAGTCGAGGGGAGGATCCCGGAATGATGAGCAGTTCTTC. Its translation is CAISESRGGSRNDEQFF.

The chain couples TRBV20-1 to TRBJ2-7, with D possibly TRBD2 on 6 matching bases. The CDR3 loop spans 12 amino acids. Germline CDR1 reads DFQATT; CDR2 reads SNEGSKA (reference sequence). Trimming cost V 4 bases and J 6 bases, with 13 bases left between them. The CDR3 bases are TGCAGTGCTAACCTCGGCGGGGTCGAGCAGTACTTC. Amino acids: CSANLGGVEQYF.

The CDR3 nucleotides read TGTGCCAGCAGCGGGGCTCCAAGGACAGGGGTGTACGAGCAGTACTTC. The encoded protein is CASSGAPRTGVYEQYF. This sequence joins TRBV27 and TRBJ2-7, with 9 bases fitting TRBD1. Germline lookup yields CDR1 MNHEY and CDR2 SMNVEV (reference sequence). Trimming at V came to 6 bases and at J to 4 bases, leaving 13 bases not matched to a gene. The CDR3 is 16 residues long.

The chain links TRBV7-9 to TRBJ2-6; the D gene is possibly TRBD1 (5 bases). The CDR3 is 13 residues long. Trimming removed 7 bases at V and 4 bases at J, with 8 bases between. Germline CDR1 and CDR2: SEHNR and FQNEAQ (reference sequence). The CDR3 loop reads CASTAGGANVLTF. CDR3 sequence (DNA): TGTGCCAGCACCGCAGGGGGGGCCAACGTCCTGACTTTC.

The chain employs TRBV29-1 and TRBJ2-2; 8 nucleotides agree with TRBD1. The CDR3 spans 13 residues. Per the germline V gene, CDR1 is SQVTM and CDR2 is ANQGSEA. Here the CDR3 DNA reads TGCAGTTTTGACAGGGGGAACACCGGGGAGCTGTTTTTT. Protein: CSFDRGNTGELFF.